The 30 T cell receptor beta chains presented below share a single source sample, sequenced in a study of Graves' ophthalmopathy and Graves' hyperthyroidism. Amplification of the TCR beta CDR3 regions used RNA transcripts (as template). RT-PCR with HTBI primers came first, then second-round multiplex PCR. TCRdb fed the multiplex PCR reads into MiXCR, producing one record per CDR3 protein. The sample consists of under 800,000 distinct CDR3 sequences, approximately 22% of them appearing once. Sequenced sample: peripheral blood. The receptors come from a woman in her late teens or twenties with stable Graves' hyperthyroidism. Some clones in this sample may be carry-over from other donors' samples.

This clonotype has at least ten counts. CDR3 amino acids: CASSFGTGFSGANVLTF. CDR3 nucleotide sequence: TGTGCCAGCAGTTTTGGGACAGGGTTCTCTGGGGCCAACGTCCTGACTTTC. This chain joins TRBV12-3 or TRBV12-4 and TRBJ2-6; 9 nucleotides line up with TRBD1. Trimming at V came to 3 bases and at J to 0 bases, leaving 3 bases not matched to a gene. The CDR3 loop spans 17 amino acids.

A few counts support this clonotype. The chain has TRBV7-3 and TRBJ2-1, with D possibly being TRBD2 (6 bases). Germline V gene lookup returns CDR1 SGHTA and CDR2 FQGTGA. The CDR3 runs to 14 residues. V shed 3 bases and J shed 8 bases, with 14 bases lying between them. CDR3 protein: CASSLSTRRDEQFF. CDR3 DNA sequence: TGTGCCAGCAGCTTGTCGACTAGGAGGGATGAGCAGTTCTTC.

This clonotype was seen many times. The rearrangement uses TRBV6-1 and TRBJ1-5; D is uncertain. CDR1 is MNHNS and CDR2 is SASEGT in the germline V gene. Between the trimmed V and J ends, which lost 3 bases and 6 bases, there was a span of 9 bases. The CDR3 sequence is 13 residues long. CDR3 amino acids: CASSEQEIQPQHF. CDR3 in DNA: TGTGCCAGCAGTGAGCAGGAAATTCAGCCCCAGCATTTT.

This clonotype was recorded many times. The gene calls are TRBV5-5 and TRBJ1-1; weak D call: TRBD1 (5 bases). The CDR3 covers 15 residues. Looked up from germline, CDR1 is SGHKS and CDR2 is YYEKEE (reference sequence). The V end was cut by 4 bases, the J end by 3 bases, with 16 bases between. DNA for the CDR3: TGTGCCAGCAGCCCAAGGGACGCAAGGGACACTGAAGCTTTCTTT. Amino acids: CASSPRDARDTEAFF.

In this sample, this clonotype turned up a few times. The rearrangement joins TRBV13 to TRBJ1-1, with a tentative D call TRBD1 (6 bases). Per the germline V gene, CDR1 is PRHDT and CDR2 is FYEKMQ (reference sequence). Trimming took off 1 base at V and 3 bases at J, with 12 bases between the two ends. CDR3 length: 15 amino acids. CDR3 protein: CASSLVYGGHTEAFF. The CDR3 bases are TGTGCCAGCAGCTTAGTTTATGGGGGGCACACTGAAGCTTTCTTT.

This clonotype was seen ten or more times. The gene calls are TRBV7-8 and TRBJ1-2, with 9 nucleotides matching TRBD1. CDR3 length: 15 residues. Looked up from germline, CDR1 is SGHVS and CDR2 is FQNEAQ. The V and J ends lost 2 bases and 8 bases, in that order; junction bases with no gene match: 9. CDR3 region: CASSLRGNRGRGYTF. Here the CDR3 DNA reads TGTGCCAGCAGCTTAAGGGGAAACAGGGGGCGAGGCTACACCTTC.

The chain has TRBV15 and TRBJ1-5, with TRBD1 identical over 8 bases. The CDR3 has 17 amino acids. The germline gives CDR1 LNHNV, CDR2 YYDKDF (reference sequence). V was clipped by 4 bases and J by 5 bases; unmatched bases: 13. CDR3 coding DNA: TGTGCCACCAGCATAGTCAGGGGGCTGGGGGAAGATCAGCCCCAGCATTTT. As protein: CATSIVRGLGEDQPQHF.

This clonotype was counted a few times. A much larger clone differs from this one at a single base, so this may be a read error. The gene calls are TRBV7-3 and TRBJ1-2, with 8 bases that match TRBD1. CDR1 SGHTA and CDR2 FQGTGA come from the germline V gene. This CDR3 is 14 amino acids long. In nucleotides, the CDR3 is TGTGCCAGCAGCTTATCGGGGACAGGAGGCGGCTACATCTTC. Its protein is CASSLSGTGGGYIF.

The V call is TRBV11-2, the J call TRBJ2-5; the match to TRBD2 covers 7 bases. J lost 3 bases, V lost 0 bases, and 7 bases had no gene match. This CDR3 has 16 residues. The germline V gene encodes CDR1 SGHAT and CDR2 FQNNGV. In DNA form, the CDR3 reads TGTGCCAGCAGCTTAGATGTCGGACTAGAGAAAGAGACCCAGTACTTC. This codes for CASSLDVGLEKETQYF.

This clonotype was seen many times. The chain uses TRBV9 and TRBJ2-5; D could derive from TRBD1 or TRBD2 (6 bases each). The V end lost 8 bases, the J end lost 3 bases, and 17 bases lay between the germline ends. Germline V gene data show CDR1 as SGDLS and CDR2 as YYNGEE. CDR3 length equals 14 residues. The DNA of the CDR3 is TGTGCCAGTAGCCTCGGGGGCGTGGAAGAGACCCAGTACTTC. Its protein is CASSLGGVEETQYF. Variable domain in full (rest from reference TRBV9 and TRBJ2-5): DSGVTQTPKHLITATGQRVTLRCSPRSGDLSVYWYQQSLDQGLQFLIQYYNGEERAKGNILERFSAQQFPDLHSELNLSSLELGDSALYFCASSLGGVEETQYFGPGTRLLVL.

Remarks on this clonotype: A much more abundant neighbour one base away suggests this may be a read error. This chain connects TRBV20-1 to TRBJ1-1; 7 bases agree with TRBD1. The germline CDR1 and CDR2 sequences are DFQATT and SNEGSKA (reference sequence). CDR3 size: 13 residues. The CDR3, as DNA: TGCAGTGCTTTGGACAGGATGAACACTGAAGCTTGCTTT. This codes for CSALDRMNTEACF.

This clonotype appeared many times. This chain joins TRBV29-1 and TRBJ2-7; possible D gene TRBD1, 6 bases. With 6 bases removed from V and 1 base from J, the gap between germline ends came to 13 bases. CDR3 size: 13 residues. The V gene's germline CDR1 is SQVTM and CDR2 ANQGSEA. CDR3 residues: CSVEQDRSYEQYF. The DNA for the CDR3 is TGCAGCGTAGAACAGGACAGATCCTACGAGCAGTACTTC.

CDR3 sequence: CASSFGTGNEGTDTQYF. The CDR3 region has the DNA TGTGCCAGCAGCTTCGGGACAGGGAACGAGGGCACAGATACGCAGTATTTT. The V gene is TRBV11-2, the J gene TRBJ2-3, with 9 bases fitting TRBD1. CDR3 length equals 17 residues. Germline-derived CDR1 and CDR2 are SGHAT and FQNNGV. V lost 3 bases to trimming and J lost 1 base; unmatched junction nucleotides: 8.

In its sample, this clonotype was seen many times. The chain links TRBV12-3 or TRBV12-4 to TRBJ2-6; the D is unclear. The CDR3 has 15 amino acids. V was shortened by 3 bases and J by 0 bases, with 6 bases between the two germline ends. The CDR3 region is CASSLISSGANVLTF. As DNA, the CDR3 is TGTGCCAGCAGTTTGATCAGCTCTGGGGCCAACGTCCTGACTTTC.

The chain links TRBV12-3 or TRBV12-4 to TRBJ1-5; 12 bases are a match to TRBD1. The CDR3 length is 16 residues. V lost 6 bases, J lost 5 bases, and 8 bases stayed unmatched. The CDR3 loop reads CASRRDRGRGDQPQHF. CDR3 nucleotide sequence: TGTGCCAGCAGACGGGACAGGGGGCGCGGGGATCAGCCCCAGCATTTT.

This chain uses TRBV6-5 with TRBJ2-2; D not resolved. Trimming stripped 1 base from V and 5 bases from J, with 11 bases between. The CDR3 spans 15 residues. The germline CDR1 and CDR2 sequences are MNHEY and SVGAGI. The CDR3 loop is CASSYWATGTGELFF. CDR3 bases: TGTGCCAGCAGTTACTGGGCAACCGGGACCGGGGAGCTGTTTTTT.

The chain employs TRBV7-9 and TRBJ1-2; D unclear. The CDR3 spans 14 residues. Trimming took off 5 bases at V and 2 bases at J, with 12 bases between the two ends. Germline CDR1 is SEHNR and CDR2 is FQNEAQ (reference sequence). CDR3 region: CASSPWGRNYGYTF. CDR3 DNA: TGTGCCAGCAGCCCTTGGGGTAGGAACTATGGCTACACCTTC.

Ten or more counts support this clonotype. The chain is built from TRBV6-2 or TRBV6-3 and TRBJ1-1; D gene uncertain. Germline V gives CDR1 MNHEY, CDR2 SVGEGT. Deletions cut 2 bases from V and 0 bases from J, with 7 bases between. The CDR3 is 14 residues long. CDR3 loop: CASSYAGLNTEAFF. The CDR3, as DNA: TGTGCCAGCAGTTACGCTGGACTGAACACTGAAGCTTTCTTT.

The sample holds a few counts of this clonotype. The V gene is TRBV12-3 or TRBV12-4, the J gene TRBJ2-7; 10 bases match TRBD2. The CDR3 is made up of 15 amino acids. V shed 5 bases, J shed 4 bases, and the junction held 8 bases outside the gene matches. This CDR3 reads CASSILGLAEYEQYF. The CDR3 DNA reads TGTGCCAGCAGTATACTAGGACTAGCGGAATACGAGCAGTACTTC.

This clonotype has ten or more counts. The chain has TRBV28 and TRBJ1-6; a possible D gene is TRBD1 (5 bases). Germline CDR1 is MDHEN and CDR2 is SYDVKM. The CDR3 spans 16 residues. Trimming pared 4 bases from V and 5 bases from J, leaving 15 bases between. The CDR3 loop reads CASSSVRKGNNSPLHF. The CDR3, as DNA: TGTGCCAGCAGTTCGGTGAGGAAGGGGAATAATTCACCCCTCCACTTT.

This clonotype came up a few times. The J gene is TRBJ1-5, the V gene TRBV12-3 or TRBV12-4; 7 bases match TRBD1. V dropped 1 base and J dropped 6; count of bases not matched to a gene: 6. CDR3 size: 15 residues. CDR3 sequence reads: CASSLGGQSLQPQHF. CDR3 nucleotide sequence: TGTGCCAGCAGTTTAGGGGGACAGAGTCTTCAGCCCCAGCATTTT.

This CDR3 reads CASRPGRQGHYEQYF. CDR3 nucleotide sequence: TGTGCCAGCCGACCTGGGAGACAGGGACATTACGAGCAGTACTTC. J is TRBJ2-7 and V is TRBV6-1, with 7 bases that match TRBD1. V trimming: 8 bases; J trimming: 4 bases; junction bases outside the gene matches: 14. From germline, CDR1 is MNHNS and CDR2 SASEGT. This CDR3 contains 15 residues.

The sample holds many counts of this clonotype. The chain's CDR3 is CASSSAGLQKTEAFF. The CDR3 coding sequence is TGTGCCAGCAGCTCCGCGGGACTCCAGAAGACTGAAGCTTTCTTT. The chain employs TRBV5-6 and TRBJ1-1; a weak D match, TRBD1 (5 bases). V lost 3 bases and J lost 5, with 17 bases in between. The CDR3 length is 15 residues. The germline V gene encodes CDR1 SGHDT and CDR2 YYEEEE.

This clonotype has a handful of counts. The J gene is TRBJ2-2, the V gene TRBV14, with a weak D call TRBD2 (6 bases). The germline V gene has CDR1 SGHDN and CDR2 FVKESK. The CDR3 sequence is 16 residues long. Trimming left V 1 base short and J 0 bases short, with 9 bases between. This CDR3 reads CASSQGPGANTGELFF. The CDR3 bases are TGTGCCAGCAGCCAAGGACCGGGGGCGAACACCGGGGAGCTGTTTTTT.

At least ten counts were recorded for this clonotype. This chain connects TRBV7-2 to TRBJ1-2; D is ambiguous. Germline assignment: CDR1 SGHTA and CDR2 FQGNSA. The CDR3 covers 15 residues. The V and J ends lost 2 bases and 0 bases respectively, with 10 bases between them. The CDR3 nucleotides read TGTGCCAGCAGCTTATCAAGGGCCACTAACTATGGCTACACCTTC. Its protein is CASSLSRATNYGYTF. The full variable domain, with the rest looked up from reference TRBV7-2 and TRBJ1-2, is GAGVSQSPSNKVTEKGKDVELRCDPISGHTALYWYRQSLGQGLEFLIYFQGNSAPDKSGLPSDRFSAERTGGSVSTLTIQRTQQEDSAVYLCASSLSRATNYGYTFGSGTRLTVV.

At least ten counts were recorded for this clonotype. Here the CDR3 DNA reads TGTGCCAGCAGCTTCCCCGGGGCAGGCTCGAGGGGGCTCGGTGGAAACACCATATATTTT. It specifies CASSFPGAGSRGLGGNTIYF. The V call is TRBV7-2, the J call TRBJ1-3; 7 bases fit TRBD1. Germline trimming cut 3 bases from V and 3 bases from J; bases unmatched to any gene: 20. Germline V gene sequence: CDR1 SGHTA, CDR2 FQGNSA. The CDR3 has 20 residues.

This clonotype has only a few counts. V gene TRBV28 combines with J gene TRBJ1-3; no firm D call. The CDR3 sequence is 15 residues long. Trimming left V 5 bases short and J 0 bases short, with 11 bases between. Germline CDR1 MDHEN, CDR2 SYDVKM. In DNA form, the CDR3 reads TGTGCCAGCAGTGAGAGACTGGGCTCTGGAAACACCATATATTTT. It yields the protein CASSERLGSGNTIYF.

This clonotype was seen more than once but under ten times. This sequence joins TRBV4-3 and TRBJ2-7, with 7 bases matching TRBD1. The CDR3 loop spans 15 amino acids. Per the germline V gene, CDR1 is LGHNA and CDR2 is YSLEER. V lost 0 bases to trimming and J lost 6 bases; unmatched junction nucleotides: 8. CDR3 DNA sequence: TGCGCCAGCAGCCAAGATCGAAGGGGGCTAAGCGAGCAGTACTTC. Translation: CASSQDRRGLSEQYF.

This clonotype was picked up many times. This rearrangement joins TRBV12-3 or TRBV12-4 to TRBJ1-1; D possibly corresponds to TRBD1 (5 bases). The V end lost 2 bases, the J end lost 1 base, and 14 bases lay between the germline ends. CDR3 length: 16 residues. This CDR3 is CASSLRIGAENTEAFF. The CDR3 region has the DNA TGTGCCAGCAGTTTAAGAATCGGGGCGGAGAACACTGAAGCTTTCTTT.

This clonotype has ten or more counts. The chain carries TRBV12-3 or TRBV12-4 and TRBJ1-5; 8 positions agree with TRBD1. Trimming cost V 7 bases and J 3 bases; bases outside gene matches: 8. This CDR3 spans 15 amino acids. As DNA, the CDR3 is TGTGCCAGCACCCCGGACAGGGTTACCAATCAGCCCCAGCATTTT. Amino acid sequence: CASTPDRVTNQPQHF.